What follows are 4 T cell receptor beta chains derived from one specimen sequenced in a study of OX40 agonist ivuxolimab in advanced cancers. The assay was immunoSEQ multiplex PCR, and TCRdb's table has in-frame clones only and misses some. The data hold around 140,000 clones, with more than 85% observed a single time. The specimen comprised CD4+ or CD8+ T cells sorted from blood, sampled in a trial of the OX40 agonist ivuxolimab. All receptors come from an adult with an advanced solid tumor such as melanoma, head and neck, liver or kidney cancer.

The chain couples TRBV6-5 to TRBJ2-5; a weak D match, TRBD2 (6 bases). Trimming removed 7 bases at V and 5 bases at J, with 20 bases between. Looked up from germline, CDR1 is MNHEY and CDR2 is SVGAGI. The CDR3 totals 15 residues. In nucleotides, the CDR3 is TGTGCCAGCACTCGCGGGACCAATAACAGGGAGACCCAGTACTTC. Translated: CASTRGTNNRETQYF.

The chain combines TRBV2 with TRBJ2-7, with D possibly TRBD2 on 5 matching bases. V was clipped by 6 bases and J by 5 bases, with 26 bases between them. CDR1 and CDR2 from the germline V gene are SNHLY and FYNNEI. The CDR3 consists of 17 residues. As DNA, the CDR3 is TGTGCCAGCAGGCCTCTGGAACATACGGGAATCCCGAACGAGCAGTACTTC. This sequence encodes CASRPLEHTGIPNEQYF.

The genes are TRBV5-8 and TRBJ2-1, with 11 bases that match TRBD2. CDR3 length: 16 amino acids. The germline V gene encodes CDR1 SGHTS and CDR2 YDEGEE. V lost 0 bases, J lost 8 bases, and 7 bases stayed unmatched. CDR3 sequence (DNA): TGTGCCAGCAGCTTGGGGCTAGCGGGGGGTTTTGATGAGCAGTTCTTC. Its translation: CASSLGLAGGFDEQFF.

The rearrangement links TRBV6-5 to TRBJ1-1; 8 bases are a match to TRBD1. With V trimmed by 1 base and J by 11 bases, 6 bases remained unmatched. This CDR3 spans 13 amino acids. In germline, CDR1 is MNHEY, CDR2 SVGAGI. The CDR3 protein is CASSYFRGLGAFF. The DNA for the CDR3 is TGTGCCAGCAGTTACTTCAGGGGGCTGGGGGCTTTCTTT.